This TCR beta chain was sequenced during a study of T cells in Graves' hyperthyroidism and ophthalmopathy. The study, taken as a whole, reports: The model foresaw ophthalmopathy a median roughly 6.6 months prior to onset. Blood held most thyroid clonotypes expanded above 0.001 frequency.

V was clipped by 4 bases and J by 3 bases, with 10 bases between them. CDR3 length: 13 residues. CDR1 and CDR2 from the germline V gene are WNHNN and SYGVQD (reference sequence). This clonotype showed up just a few times. Its antigen is not identified. Amplification targeted TCR beta CDR3 regions from RNA transcripts. Initially, a first-round RT-PCR of the TCR CDR3 employed the HTBI primer set. TCRdb fed the multiplex PCR reads into MiXCR, producing one record per CDR3 protein. The profile covers roughly 570,000 distinct CDR3 sequences, with 35% to 55% appearing a single time and roughly 7.7% taken by the ten largest. In making diagnoses, clinical symptoms, serum thyroxine and TRAb, thyroid ultrasound and orbital computed tomography were all used.

V is TRBV10-1 and J is TRBJ2-7; no reliable D call. Sequencing was carried out using peripheral blood or thyroid tissue (not recorded which). The receptor's source is a woman aged 18-30 years with Graves' hyperthyroidism. The CDR3 nucleotides are TGCGCCAGCAGTGGTAGTGGCGGCTACGAGCAGTACTTC. Residues: CASSGSGGYEQYF.